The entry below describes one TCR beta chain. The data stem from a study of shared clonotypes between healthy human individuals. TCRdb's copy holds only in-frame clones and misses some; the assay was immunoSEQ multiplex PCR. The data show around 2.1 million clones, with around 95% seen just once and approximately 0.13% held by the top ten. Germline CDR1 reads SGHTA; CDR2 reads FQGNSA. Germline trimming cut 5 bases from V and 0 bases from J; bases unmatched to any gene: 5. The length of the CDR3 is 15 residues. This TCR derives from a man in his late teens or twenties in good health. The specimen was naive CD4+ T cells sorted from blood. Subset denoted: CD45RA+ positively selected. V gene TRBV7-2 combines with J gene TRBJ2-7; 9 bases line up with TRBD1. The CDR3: CASSIGQGSSYEQYF. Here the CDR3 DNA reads TGTGCCAGCAGCATCGGACAGGGGAGCTCCTACGAGCAGTACTTC.